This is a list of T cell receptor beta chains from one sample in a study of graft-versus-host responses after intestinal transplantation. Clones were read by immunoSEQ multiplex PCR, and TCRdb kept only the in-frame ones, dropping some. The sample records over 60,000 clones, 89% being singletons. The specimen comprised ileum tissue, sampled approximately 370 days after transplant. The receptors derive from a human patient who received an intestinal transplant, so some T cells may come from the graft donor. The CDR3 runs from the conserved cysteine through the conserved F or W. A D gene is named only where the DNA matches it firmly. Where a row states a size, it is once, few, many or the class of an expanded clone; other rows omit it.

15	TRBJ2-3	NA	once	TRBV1	TGCACCAGCAGCCGGGGGAGGGGTAGCACAGATACGCAGTATTTT	CTSSRGRGSTDTQYF
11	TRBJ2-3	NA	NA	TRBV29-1	TGCAGCGTTTTTCCTACAGATACGCAGTATTTT	CSVFPTDTQYF
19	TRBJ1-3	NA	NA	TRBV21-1	TGTGCCAGCAGCAAAGCGCGTGGGCTTAATTACCACTCTGGAAACACCATATATTTT	CASSKARGLNYHSGNTIYF
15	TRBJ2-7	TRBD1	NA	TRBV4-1	TGCGCCAGCAGCCAAGTTGGTCAGGGGGCAATCGAGCAGTACTTC	CASSQVGQGAIEQYF
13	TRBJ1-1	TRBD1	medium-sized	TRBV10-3	TGTGCCATCAGGGACAGGGAGGACACTGAAGCTTTCTTT	CAIRDREDTEAFF
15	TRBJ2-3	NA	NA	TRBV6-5	TGTGCCAGCAGTTCCCCCGCGGATAGCACAGATACGCAGTATTTT	CASSSPADSTDTQYF
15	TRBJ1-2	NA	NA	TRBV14	TGTGCCAGCAGCCGAACACCCACGGACTTATATGGCTACACCTTC	CASSRTPTDLYGYTF
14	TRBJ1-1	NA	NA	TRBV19	TGTGCCAGTAGTATTCGGGGGTTTAACACTGAAGCTTTCTTT	CASSIRGFNTEAFF
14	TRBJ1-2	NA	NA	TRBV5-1	TGCGCCAGCAGCTCGGAGGGGGGTGACTATGGCTACACCTTC	CASSSEGGDYGYTF
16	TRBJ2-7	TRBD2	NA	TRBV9	TGTGCCAGCAGCGCCACCGGGACTAGCGGGAGCTACGAGCAGTACTTC	CASSATGTSGSYEQYF
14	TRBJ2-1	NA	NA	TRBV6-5	TGTGCCAGCAGTTTAGATCCAGGGGCGAATGAGCAGTTCTTC	CASSLDPGANEQFF
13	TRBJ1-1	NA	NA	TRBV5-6	TGTGCCAGCAGTTATACAGGGAGCACTGAAGCTTTCTTT	CASSYTGSTEAFF
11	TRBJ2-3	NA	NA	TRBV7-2	TGTGCCAGCAGGTATACAGATACGCAGTATTTT	CASRYTDTQYF
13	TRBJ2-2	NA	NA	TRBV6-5	TGTGCCAGCAGTATAACCCCCACCGGGGAGCTGTTTTTT	CASSITPTGELFF
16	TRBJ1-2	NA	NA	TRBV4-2	TGTGCCAGCAGCCAAGAACACAACCCCGATTTCTATGGCTACACCTTC	CASSQEHNPDFYGYTF
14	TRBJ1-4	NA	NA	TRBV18	TGTGCCAGCTCCCCTAGACCCTGGGGGGAAAAACTGTTTTTT	CASSPRPWGEKLFF
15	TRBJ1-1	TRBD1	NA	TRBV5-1	TGCGCCAGCAGCGAGACAGGGGGCGGCGGCACTGAAGCTTTCTTT	CASSETGGGGTEAFF
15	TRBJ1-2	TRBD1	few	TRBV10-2	TGCGCCAGCAGTGAGACAGGGACAGGGAGCTATGGCTACACCTTC	CASSETGTGSYGYTF
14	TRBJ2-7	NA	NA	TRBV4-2	TGTGCCAGCAGCACTCCCGGGACTGGCTACGAGCAGTACTTC	CASSTPGTGYEQYF
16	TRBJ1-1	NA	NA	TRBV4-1	TGCGCCAGCAGCCAAGCCCCACAGGGATCATTCACTGAAGCTTTCTTT	CASSQAPQGSFTEAFF
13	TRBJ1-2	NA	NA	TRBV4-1	TGCGCCAGCAGCCAGACCACCCAGGGCGGCTACACCTTC	CASSQTTQGGYTF
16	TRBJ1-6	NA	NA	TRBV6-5	TGTGCCAGCAGTTTGACAGCAGGCTCCTATAATTCACCCCTCCACTTT	CASSLTAGSYNSPLHF
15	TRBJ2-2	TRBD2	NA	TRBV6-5	TGTGCCAGCAGTTACTCGGCGGGAGACACCGGGGAGCTGTTTTTT	CASSYSAGDTGELFF
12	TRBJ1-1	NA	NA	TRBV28	TGTGCCAGCAGTTTAGCTAGCACTGAAGCTTTCTTT	CASSLASTEAFF
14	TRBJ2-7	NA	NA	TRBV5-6	TGTGCCAGCAGCTCTCCTGACACGTCCTACGAGCAGTACTTC	CASSSPDTSYEQYF
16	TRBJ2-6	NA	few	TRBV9	TGTGCCAGCAGCGTAGGGGTATCCCCGGCGGCCAACGTCCTGACTTTC	CASSVGVSPAANVLTF
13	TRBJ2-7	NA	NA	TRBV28	TGTGCCAGCAGATCTCAACTCTCCTACGAGCAGTACTTC	CASRSQLSYEQYF
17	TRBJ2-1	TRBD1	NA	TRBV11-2	TGTGCCAGCAGCTTAGGTTGGGGGACAGGGAAGCTCAATGAGCAGTTCTTC	CASSLGWGTGKLNEQFF
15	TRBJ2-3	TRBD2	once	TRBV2	TGTGCCAGCAAGTTTGGGACTAGCGGGACAGATACGCAGTATTTT	CASKFGTSGTDTQYF
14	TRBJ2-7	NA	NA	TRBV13	TGTGCCAGCAGCTTAGGGTCACTCGAGGACGAGCAGTACTTC	CASSLGSLEDEQYF
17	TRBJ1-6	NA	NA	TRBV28	TGTGCCAGCAGAAGGACAGTCGGACCTTCCTATAATTCACCCCTCCACTTT	CASRRTVGPSYNSPLHF
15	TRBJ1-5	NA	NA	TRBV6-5	TGTGCCAGCAGTTCGGACCTCTCTAGCAATCAGCCCCAGCATTTT	CASSSDLSSNQPQHF
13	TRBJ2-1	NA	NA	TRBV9	TGTGCCAGCAGCGCATCGACAGGTGATGAGCAGTTCTTC	CASSASTGDEQFF
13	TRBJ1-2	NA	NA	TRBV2	TGTGCCAGCACCCCAACACTCAACTATGGCTACACCTTC	CASTPTLNYGYTF